A selection of T cell receptor beta chains follows, all from one sample in a study of T cells after yellow fever vaccination. TCRdb re-called the 5' RACE reads through MiXCR, storing one row per CDR3 protein. Of 300,000 to 450,000 distinct CDR3 sequences in the sample, around 6.5% were seen once. This specimen was PBMCs, taken 5 days after the yellow fever booster vaccination. The source of these receptors is a man aged 25-45 years who received the YFV17D yellow fever vaccine. CDR3s include the opening cysteine and the closing phenylalanine or tryptophan. D genes are given only for firm matches. A clone size is listed for some rows: how often the clone was seen (once, few, many), or a class if it is expanded.

clone size,D gene,V gene,J gene,CDR3 length,CDR3 protein,CDR3 DNA
NA,NA,TRBV5-1,TRBJ2-2,14,CASMDIIQTGELFF,TGCGCCAGCATGGACATAATCCAAACCGGGGAGCTGTTTTTT
few,TRBD2,TRBV30,TRBJ2-5,15,CAWSVGGLARETQYF,TGTGCCTGGAGTGTAGGAGGACTAGCCCGAGAGACCCAGTACTTC
NA,NA,TRBV10-3,TRBJ1-4,15,CAISESYSSNEKLFF,TGTGCCATCAGTGAGTCTTACTCTTCTAATGAAAAACTGTTTTTT
NA,NA,TRBV5-4,TRBJ2-3,15,CASSSPLASTDTQYF,TGTGCCAGCAGCTCACCTCTAGCGAGCACAGATACGCAGTATTTT
few,NA,TRBV9,TRBJ1-1,14,CASSVVGGGTEAFF,TGTGCCAGCAGCGTAGTAGGGGGTGGCACTGAAGCTTTCTTT
many,TRBD1,TRBV7-9,TRBJ2-1,16,CASSLAGTVTKGEQFF,TGTGCCAGCAGCTTAGCGGGGACAGTTACCAAGGGTGAGCAGTTCTTC
many,NA,TRBV5-1,TRBJ2-1,14,CASRLAGFIDEQFF,TGCGCCAGCAGGCTTGCAGGGTTTATCGATGAGCAGTTCTTC
many,NA,TRBV27,TRBJ2-1,13,CASSLGLGREQFF,TGTGCCAGCAGTCTCGGCCTCGGTAGGGAGCAGTTCTTC
NA,TRBD1,TRBV6-5,TRBJ2-1,15,CASSYPSGTANEQFF,TGTGCCAGCAGTTACCCATCTGGGACAGCCAATGAGCAGTTCTTC
many,NA,TRBV4-3,TRBJ2-3,16,CASSLRGRTGGDTQYF,TGCGCCAGCAGCCTCAGAGGGAGAACGGGTGGAGATACGCAGTATTTT
NA,TRBD2,TRBV19,TRBJ2-1,15,CASSPASGNNNEQFF,TGTGCCAGTAGCCCGGCTAGCGGGAATAACAATGAGCAGTTCTTC
many,TRBD2,TRBV5-1,TRBJ2-2,17,CASSLDLAAKNTGELFF,TGCGCCAGCAGCTTGGACCTAGCGGCCAAGAACACCGGGGAGCTGTTTTTT
many,TRBD2,TRBV7-8,TRBJ2-7,16,CASSTGLAGGRGEQYF,TGTGCCAGCAGCACGGGACTAGCGGGAGGTCGGGGCGAGCAGTACTTC
many,TRBD2,TRBV20-1,TRBJ2-5,14,CSARSAGGRQTQYF,TGCAGTGCTAGAAGCGCGGGAGGGAGGCAGACCCAGTACTTC
NA,TRBD1,TRBV19,TRBJ2-4,13,CASRGTGRNIQYF,TGTGCCAGTAGAGGGACAGGGAGAAACATTCAGTACTTC
NA,TRBD2,TRBV5-1,TRBJ2-1,15,CASSGRGGLANEQFF,TGCGCCAGCAGCGGCAGGGGGGGACTAGCGAATGAGCAGTTCTTC
NA,TRBD1,TRBV7-6,TRBJ2-3,16,CASSRGQGQGTDTQYF,TGTGCCAGCAGCCGGGGACAGGGTCAAGGCACAGATACGCAGTATTTT
few,NA,TRBV29-1,TRBJ1-2,12,CSVEDRGIGYTF,TGCAGCGTTGAAGATCGAGGAATTGGCTACACCTTC
NA,TRBD1,TRBV7-2,TRBJ2-4,15,CASSHLGTGKNIQYF,TGTGCCAGCAGCCATCTAGGGACAGGGAAAAACATTCAGTACTTC
many,TRBD2,TRBV4-2,TRBJ2-2,16,CASSQDGRGSAGELFF,TGTGCCAGCAGCCAAGATGGCCGCGGGAGTGCCGGGGAGCTGTTTTTT
NA,NA,TRBV7-2,TRBJ2-2,14,CASSTGSSSGELFF,TGTGCCAGCAGCACCGGGTCCTCTTCCGGGGAGCTGTTTTTT
many,NA,TRBV7-2,TRBJ2-7,13,CASSTDASFEQYF,TGTGCCAGCAGCACCGACGCTTCCTTCGAGCAGTACTTC
few,NA,TRBV29-1,TRBJ2-3,13,CSVGGSGVNTQYF,TGCAGCGTTGGTGGGTCTGGTGTTAATACGCAGTATTTT
many,NA,TRBV4-3,TRBJ2-7,13,CASSQDYQHEQYF,TGCGCCAGCAGCCAAGACTACCAACACGAGCAGTACTTC
many,TRBD2,TRBV6-1,TRBJ2-7,16,CASSTPRGKTLHEQYF,TGTGCCAGCAGTACCCCGCGGGGGAAAACACTTCACGAGCAGTACTTC
many,NA,TRBV9,TRBJ2-5,14,CASSVGGSGETQYF,TGTGCCAGCAGCGTAGGCGGGTCCGGGGAGACCCAGTACTTC
NA,NA,TRBV7-9,TRBJ2-1,14,CASSWASSYNEQFF,TGTGCCAGCAGCTGGGCGAGCTCCTACAATGAGCAGTTCTTC
NA,TRBD1,TRBV15,TRBJ1-2,18,CATSRDSNRGLANSGYTF,TGTGCCACCAGCAGAGATTCGAACAGGGGATTAGCTAACTCTGGCTACACCTTC
many,NA,TRBV5-4,TRBJ2-1,14,CASTLQGPHNEQFF,TGTGCCAGCACCCTCCAGGGACCCCACAATGAGCAGTTCTTC
NA,TRBD2,TRBV30,TRBJ2-7,16,CAWWPPRAGGPYEQYF,TGTGCCTGGTGGCCCCCCAGGGCGGGAGGGCCGTACGAGCAGTACTTC
many,NA,TRBV12-3/TRBV12-4,TRBJ2-2,16,CASSRPYTGNTGELFF,TGTGCCAGCAGTCGACCCTATACAGGGAACACCGGGGAGCTGTTTTTT
many,NA,TRBV6-1,TRBJ2-1,14,CASRGERDGQRQFF,TGTGCCAGCAGAGGGGAGAGAGACGGACAACGGCAGTTCTTC
many,NA,TRBV5-6,TRBJ1-1,11,CASSAGRVAFF,TGTGCCAGCTCTGCCGGGCGTGTGGCTTTCTTT
many,NA,TRBV7-9,TRBJ2-7,14,CASSFGGGPYEQYF,TGTGCCAGCAGCTTTGGCGGGGGCCCCTACGAGCAGTACTTC
NA,TRBD2,TRBV5-1,TRBJ2-3,15,CASSDSGRAADTQYF,TGCGCCAGCAGCGACAGCGGGAGGGCCGCAGATACGCAGTATTTT
many,NA,TRBV5-1,TRBJ2-1,15,CASSLGQGGHNEQFF,TGCGCCAGCAGCTTGGGGCAGGGGGGGCACAATGAGCAGTTCTTC
NA,NA,TRBV9,TRBJ2-7,14,CASSVGQVGGEQYF,TGTGCCAGCAGCGTAGGACAGGTCGGAGGCGAGCAGTACTTC
once,NA,TRBV7-3,TRBJ2-2,14,CASSYSARTGELFF,TGTGCCAGCAGCTACAGCGCCCGCACCGGGGAGCTGTTTTTT
many,TRBD2,TRBV20-1,TRBJ2-1,18,CSALGLAGVRYSYNEQFF,TGCAGTGCACTAGGACTAGCGGGAGTTCGATACTCCTACAATGAGCAGTTCTTC
few,NA,TRBV5-4,TRBJ1-6,14,CASSLGGGYSPLHF,TGTGCCAGCAGCTTGGGGGGAGGGTATTCACCCCTCCACTTT
few,TRBD2,TRBV10-3,TRBJ2-7,16,CAIRGGTSGSIYEQYF,TGTGCCATCAGAGGGGGTACTAGCGGGAGTATCTACGAGCAGTACTTC
many,NA,TRBV6-1,TRBJ2-7,15,CASSPDRTLTGEQYF,TGTGCCAGCAGTCCCGACAGGACCCTGACGGGCGAGCAGTACTTC
NA,TRBD2,TRBV5-5,TRBJ2-1,16,CASSLDPGLAFNEQFF,TGTGCCAGCAGCTTGGATCCGGGACTAGCCTTCAATGAGCAGTTCTTC
few,TRBD1,TRBV5-4,TRBJ2-7,15,CASRQPGQTPYEQYF,TGTGCCAGCAGACAACCGGGACAGACCCCCTACGAGCAGTACTTC
NA,NA,TRBV18,TRBJ2-3,15,CASSPLGESTDTQYF,TGTGCCAGCTCACCCCTCGGCGAATCCACAGATACGCAGTATTTT